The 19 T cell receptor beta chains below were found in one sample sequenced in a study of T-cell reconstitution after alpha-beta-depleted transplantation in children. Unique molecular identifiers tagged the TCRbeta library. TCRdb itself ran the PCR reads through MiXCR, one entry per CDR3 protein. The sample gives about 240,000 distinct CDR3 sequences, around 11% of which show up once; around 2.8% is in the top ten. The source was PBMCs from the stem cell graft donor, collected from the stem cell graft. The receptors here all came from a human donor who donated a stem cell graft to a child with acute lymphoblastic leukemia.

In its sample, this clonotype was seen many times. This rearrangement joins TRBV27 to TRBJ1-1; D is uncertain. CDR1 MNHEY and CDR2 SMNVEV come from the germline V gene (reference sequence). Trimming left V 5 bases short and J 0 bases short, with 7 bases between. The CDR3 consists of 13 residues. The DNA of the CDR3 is TGTGCCAGCAGTCCCCAGCTGAACACTGAAGCTTTCTTT. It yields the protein CASSPQLNTEAFF.

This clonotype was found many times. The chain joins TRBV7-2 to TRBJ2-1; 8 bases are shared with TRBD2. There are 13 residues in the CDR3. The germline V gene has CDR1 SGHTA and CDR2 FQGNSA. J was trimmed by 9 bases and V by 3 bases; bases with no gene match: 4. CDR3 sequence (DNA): TGTGCCAGCAGCTTGGAAGCGGGGGTTGAGCAGTTCTTC. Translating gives CASSLEAGVEQFF. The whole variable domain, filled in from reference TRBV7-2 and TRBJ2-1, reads GAGVSQSPSNKVTEKGKDVELRCDPISGHTALYWYRQSLGQGLEFLIYFQGNSAPDKSGLPSDRFSAERTGGSVSTLTIQRTQQEDSAVYLCASSLEAGVEQFFGPGTRLTVL.

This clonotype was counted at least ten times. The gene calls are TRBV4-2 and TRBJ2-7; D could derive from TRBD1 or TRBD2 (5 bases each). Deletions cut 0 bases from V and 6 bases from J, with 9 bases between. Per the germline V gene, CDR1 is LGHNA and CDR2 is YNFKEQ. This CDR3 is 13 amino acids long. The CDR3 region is CASSQDGGSEQYF. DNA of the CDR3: TGTGCCAGCAGCCAAGATGGGGGAAGCGAGCAGTACTTC.

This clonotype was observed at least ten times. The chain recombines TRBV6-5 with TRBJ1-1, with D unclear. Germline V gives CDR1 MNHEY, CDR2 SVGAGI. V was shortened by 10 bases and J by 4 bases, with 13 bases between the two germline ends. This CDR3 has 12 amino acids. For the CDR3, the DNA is TGTGCCACCCGGAGGCTCGGCACTGAAGCTTTCTTT. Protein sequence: CATRRLGTEAFF.

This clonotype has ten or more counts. The CDR3 region has the DNA TGCGCCAGCAGCTTGGTTGGGACAAGAAACTCCTCTGGAAACACCATATATTTT. This encodes CASSLVGTRNSSGNTIYF. This chain joins TRBV5-1 and TRBJ1-3, with a tentative D call TRBD1 (6 bases). This CDR3 has 18 amino acids. Germline CDR1 reads SGHRS; CDR2 reads YFSETQ. The ends were cut back, 0 bases at V and 0 bases at J, with 16 bases in the middle.

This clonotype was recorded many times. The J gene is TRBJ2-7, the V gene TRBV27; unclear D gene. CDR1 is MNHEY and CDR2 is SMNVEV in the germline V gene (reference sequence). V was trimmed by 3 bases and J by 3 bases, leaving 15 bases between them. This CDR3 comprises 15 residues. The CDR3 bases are TGTGCCAGCAGTTTGGGGTTAGCCCCGATCTACGAGCAGTACTTC. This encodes CASSLGLAPIYEQYF.

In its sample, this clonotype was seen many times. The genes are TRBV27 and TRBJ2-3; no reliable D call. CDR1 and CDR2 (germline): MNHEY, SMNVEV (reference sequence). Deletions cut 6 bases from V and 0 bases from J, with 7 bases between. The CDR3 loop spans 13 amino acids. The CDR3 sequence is CASRSRSTDTQYF. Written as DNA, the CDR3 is TGTGCCAGCAGGAGCCGAAGCACAGATACGCAGTATTTT.

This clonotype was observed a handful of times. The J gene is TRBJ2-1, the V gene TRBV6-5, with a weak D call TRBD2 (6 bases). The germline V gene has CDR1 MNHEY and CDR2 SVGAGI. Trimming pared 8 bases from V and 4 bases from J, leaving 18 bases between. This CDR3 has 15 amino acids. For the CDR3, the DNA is TGTGCCAGCGGGGCACGGACTACCGGGTACAATGAGCAGTTCTTC. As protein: CASGARTTGYNEQFF.

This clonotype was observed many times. CDR3 in DNA: TGTGCCAGCAGCCCCGAGACTAGCGGGCCATACGAGCAGTACTTC. Its protein is CASSPETSGPYEQYF. This rearrangement joins TRBV7-8 to TRBJ2-7; 10 bases fit TRBD2. Germline V lookup: CDR1 SGHVS, CDR2 FQNEAQ. CDR3 size: 15 residues. Unmatched junction bases numbered 8, after V lost 5 bases and J lost 4 bases. The variable domain in full, with the rest retrieved from reference TRBV7-8 and TRBJ2-7, is GAGVSQSPRYKVAKRGQDVALRCDPISGHVSLFWYQQALGQGPEFLTYFQNEAQLDKSGLPSDRFFAERPEGSVSTLKIQRTQQEDSAVYLCASSPETSGPYEQYFGPGTRLTVT.

Written as DNA, the CDR3 is TGTGCCAGCAGCCGATGGACAGGATTAGCTAACTATGGCTACACCTTC. This sequence encodes CASSRWTGLANYGYTF. The V call is TRBV12-3 or TRBV12-4, the J call TRBJ1-2; 7 bases match TRBD1. CDR3 length: 16 residues. J lost 0 bases, V lost 6 bases, and 10 bases had no gene match.

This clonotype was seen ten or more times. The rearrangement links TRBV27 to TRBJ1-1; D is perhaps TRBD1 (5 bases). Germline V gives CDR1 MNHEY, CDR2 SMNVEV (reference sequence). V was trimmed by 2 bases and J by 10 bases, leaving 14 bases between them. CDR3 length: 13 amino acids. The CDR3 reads CASSLGGTGAAFF. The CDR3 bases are TGTGCCAGCAGTTTAGGAGGAACTGGGGCAGCTTTCTTT.

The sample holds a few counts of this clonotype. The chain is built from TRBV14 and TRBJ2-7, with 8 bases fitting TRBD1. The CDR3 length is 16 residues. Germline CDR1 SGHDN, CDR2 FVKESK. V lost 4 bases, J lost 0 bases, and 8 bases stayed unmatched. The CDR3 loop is CASSLPGTGLSYEQYF. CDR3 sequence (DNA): TGTGCCAGCAGCCTCCCGGGGACAGGTCTCTCCTACGAGCAGTACTTC. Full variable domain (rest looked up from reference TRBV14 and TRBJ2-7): EAGVTQFPSHSVIEKGQTVTLRCDPISGHDNLYWYRRVMGKEIKFLLHFVKESKQDESGMPNNRFLAERTGGTYSTLKVQPAELEDSGVYFCASSLPGTGLSYEQYFGPGTRLTVT.

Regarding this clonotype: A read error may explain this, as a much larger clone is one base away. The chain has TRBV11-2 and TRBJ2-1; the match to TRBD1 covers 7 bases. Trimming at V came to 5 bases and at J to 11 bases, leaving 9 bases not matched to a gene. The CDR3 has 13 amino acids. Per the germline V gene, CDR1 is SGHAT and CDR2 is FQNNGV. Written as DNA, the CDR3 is TGTGCCAGCAGCCAGCCGACAGGGTTTCAGCAGTTCTTC. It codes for CASSQPTGFQQFF. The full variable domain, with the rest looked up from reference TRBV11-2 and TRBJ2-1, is EAGVAQSPRYKIIEKRQSVAFWCNPISGHATLYWYQQILGQGPKLLIQFQNNGVVDDSQLPKDRFSAERLKGVDSTLKIQPAKLEDSAVYLCASSQPTGFQQFFGPGTRLTVL.

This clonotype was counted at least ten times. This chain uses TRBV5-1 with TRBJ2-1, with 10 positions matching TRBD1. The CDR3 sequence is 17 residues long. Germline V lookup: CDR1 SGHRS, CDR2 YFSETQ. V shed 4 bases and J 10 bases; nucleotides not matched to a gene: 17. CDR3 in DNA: TGCGCCAGCAGCCCTGGAGGAGGGACAGGGGATCGCGTGGAGCAGTTCTTC. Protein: CASSPGGGTGDRVEQFF.

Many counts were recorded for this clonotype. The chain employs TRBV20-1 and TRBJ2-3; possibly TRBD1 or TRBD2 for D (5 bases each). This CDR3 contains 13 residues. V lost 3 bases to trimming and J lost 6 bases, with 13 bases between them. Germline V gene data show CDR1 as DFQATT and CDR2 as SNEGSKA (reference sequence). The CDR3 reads CSARRGPRDTQYF. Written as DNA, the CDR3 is TGCAGTGCTAGGAGGGGCCCCCGGGATACGCAGTATTTT.

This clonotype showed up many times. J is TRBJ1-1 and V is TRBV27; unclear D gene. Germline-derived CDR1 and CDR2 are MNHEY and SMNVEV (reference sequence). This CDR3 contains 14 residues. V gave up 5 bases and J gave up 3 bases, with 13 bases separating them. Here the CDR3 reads CASSAQVGHTEAFF. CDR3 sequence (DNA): TGTGCCAGCAGTGCCCAGGTCGGGCACACTGAAGCTTTCTTT.

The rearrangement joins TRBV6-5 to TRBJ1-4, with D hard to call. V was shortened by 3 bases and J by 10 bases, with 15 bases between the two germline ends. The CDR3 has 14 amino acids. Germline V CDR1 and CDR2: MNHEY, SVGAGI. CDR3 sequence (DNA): TGTGCCAGCAGTTATGGACGGTTATCAGGAAAACTGTTTTTT. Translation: CASSYGRLSGKLFF.

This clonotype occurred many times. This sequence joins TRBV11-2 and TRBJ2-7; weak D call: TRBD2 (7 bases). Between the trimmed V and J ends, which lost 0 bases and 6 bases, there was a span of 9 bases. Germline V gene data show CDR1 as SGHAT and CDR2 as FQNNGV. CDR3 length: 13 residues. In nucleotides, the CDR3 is TGTGCCAGCAGCTTAGAGCGGGGGCGCGAGCAGTACTTC. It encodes CASSLERGREQYF.

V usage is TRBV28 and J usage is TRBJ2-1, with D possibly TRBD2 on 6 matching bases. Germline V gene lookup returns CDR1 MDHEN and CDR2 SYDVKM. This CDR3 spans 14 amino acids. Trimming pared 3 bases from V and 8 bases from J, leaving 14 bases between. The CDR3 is CASSLRAGRDEQFF. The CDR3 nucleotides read TGTGCCAGCAGTTTGCGGGCGGGAAGGGATGAGCAGTTCTTC.